The entry below describes one T cell receptor (beta chain). The antigen is unknown. Selected pancreatic ductal adenocarcinoma patients had undergone surgery without neoadjuvant therapy. These data are taken from a study of T cells in pancreatic ductal adenocarcinoma. Notes on the study in general: Blood clonality (around 0.072) did not differ significantly from tumor (approximately 0.1). Blood had more productive templates and around 8.6-fold more unique clonotypes than tumor.

V lost 4 bases, J lost 7 bases, and 12 bases lay in between. The CDR3 is made up of 14 amino acids. Germline lookup yields CDR1 SGDLS and CDR2 YYNGEE. Repertoires were generated with immunoSEQ multiplex PCR, while TCRdb's copy carries only in-frame clones and drops some. This table holds under 5,500 clones, roughly 84% found once. The source of this sequence is a human donor with pancreatic ductal adenocarcinoma. The donor label of this sample is uncertain. Sample: pancreatic tumor tissue. This sequence joins TRBV9 and TRBJ1-6; a possible D gene is TRBD1 (5 bases). CDR3 nucleotides: TGTGCCAGCAGCCCTTCCAGGACAAATTCACCCCTCCACTTT. Its translation: CASSPSRTNSPLHF.